This is a list of T cell receptor beta chains from one sample in a study of spatial heterogeneity in lung cancer. Using its own MiXCR run on the 5' RACE reads, TCRdb lists one record per CDR3 protein. The data hold thousands of distinct CDR3 sequences, with over 2.5% observed a single time. Sequenced here: lung tumor tissue, sampled at surgery. The origin of the receptors is a male donor with early-stage non-small cell lung cancer. Both conserved end residues are trimmed from each CDR3.

>11|TRBV28|TRBJ1-5
ASSLQAASPQH
>14|TRBV6-2/TRBV6-3|TRBJ2-3
ASSYLGPRGGDTQY
>14|TRBV27|TRBJ2-3
ASRSRGVGNTDTQY
>15|TRBV19|TRBJ1-3
ASSIAPTGTGADTIY
>12|TRBV4-1|TRBJ2-3
ASSQDPRTDTQY
>14|TRBV28|TRBJ2-7
ASSYPLGTGFHEQY
>9|TRBV4-2|TRBJ2-1
ASSALGEQF
>13|TRBV20-1|TRBJ2-4
SAGDPGGHGNIQY
>16|TRBV2|TRBJ2-5
ASSEDFSWGQDQETQY
>13|TRBV12-3/TRBV12-4|TRBJ2-7
ASSSIPRGSYEQY
>12|TRBV7-9|TRBJ2-3
ASLSPLGTDTQY
>12|TRBV10-3|TRBJ2-7
AISEGQGAYEQY
>9|TRBV2|TRBJ2-5
ASREQGPQY
>10|TRBV2|TRBJ1-2
ASSEAGKGYT
>15|TRBV27|TRBJ1-5
ASSLWGAEYSNQPQH
>13|TRBV5-1|TRBJ1-5
ASSLGQGANQPQH
>14|TRBV10-1|TRBJ2-7
ASSESKGRGTYEQY
>12|TRBV7-9|TRBJ1-1
ASSLHTADTEAF
>13|TRBV18|TRBJ1-2
ASSPLGQGVFGYT
>10|TRBV20-1|TRBJ1-2
SAIQGGDGYT
>11|TRBV5-1|TRBJ2-5
ATRTGPQETQY
>13|TRBV7-2|TRBJ1-6
ASSIQGARNSPLH
>11|TRBV5-1|TRBJ2-7
ASSPGQSYEQY
>12|TRBV12-3/TRBV12-4|TRBJ2-7
ASSPYPDPYEQY
>13|TRBV5-1|TRBJ2-1
ASSLEGTVDLGQF
>12|TRBV28|TRBJ1-5
ASSFGTGSQPQH
>10|TRBV19|TRBJ2-1
AVTSNYNEQF
>13|TRBV19|TRBJ2-2
ASSTGTGATGELF
>13|TRBV7-3|TRBJ2-1
ASSLWTSGNNEQF
>13|TRBV6-2/TRBV6-3|TRBJ1-4
ASSAGDATNEKLF
>17|TRBV6-6|TRBJ2-5
ASSYSRLAGGPGQETQY
>12|TRBV3-1|TRBJ2-7
ASSQGTGGYEQY
>13|TRBV5-5|TRBJ2-3
ASSLPGAGTDTQY
>13|TRBV6-2/TRBV6-3|TRBJ2-3
ASSYSGGYTDTQY
>12|TRBV13|TRBJ1-5
ASSSLEGHQPQH
>10|TRBV30|TRBJ2-7
AWRQGPREQY
>13|TRBV28|TRBJ1-5
ERREDNHSNQPQH
>14|TRBV3-1|TRBJ1-1
ASSRLLTGGNTEAF
>14|TRBV6-2/TRBV6-3|TRBJ1-1
ASIPLWGTPNTEAF
>13|TRBV7-3|TRBJ2-3
ASSPSGGAADTQY
>10|TRBV5-1|TRBJ2-5
ASSMPQETQY
>12|TRBV11-2|TRBJ2-3
ASSVSRVTDTQY
>12|TRBV7-9|TRBJ1-1
ASSLVQGVTEAF
>14|TRBV28|TRBJ1-4
ASSPTGQGANEKLF
>13|TRBV6-6|TRBJ1-5
ASSYSTGNNQPQH
>11|TRBV7-9|TRBJ1-1
ASSPGQYTEAF
>12|TRBV9|TRBJ2-3
ASSARPNTDTQY
>11|TRBV5-1|TRBJ2-5
ASTSSTGETQY